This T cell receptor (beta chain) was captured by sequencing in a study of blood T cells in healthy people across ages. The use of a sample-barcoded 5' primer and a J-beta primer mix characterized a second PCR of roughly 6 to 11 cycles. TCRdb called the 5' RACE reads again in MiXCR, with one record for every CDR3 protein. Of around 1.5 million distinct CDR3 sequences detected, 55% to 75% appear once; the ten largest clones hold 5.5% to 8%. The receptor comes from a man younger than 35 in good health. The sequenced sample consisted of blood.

Here the CDR3 DNA reads TGTGCCAGCAGTGCTCTACGGAAGGCAACGGGCGCTGAAGCTTTCTTT. Encoded protein: CASSALRKATGAEAFF. The chain is built from TRBV6-2 or TRBV6-3 and TRBJ1-1, with D unclear. The length of the CDR3 is 16 residues. Trimming left V 5 bases short and J 6 bases short, with 22 bases between. Germline loops: CDR1 MNHEY, CDR2 SVGEGT.